The 3 T cell receptor beta chains presented below share a single source sample, sequenced in a study of identical twins. TCRdb re-analysed the 5' RACE reads in MiXCR, keeping a single row per CDR3 protein. The sample yields 1.5 million to 2 million distinct CDR3 sequences, about 32% seen once. The sample taken for sequencing was cord blood. The receptors were sampled from a newborn girl in good health.

The V call is TRBV20-1, the J call TRBJ1-5; 10 nucleotides agree with TRBD1. This CDR3 is built from 15 residues. The germline V gene has CDR1 DFQATT and CDR2 SNEGSKA (reference sequence). V was clipped by 4 bases and J by 4 bases; unmatched bases: 7. The CDR3 protein is CSAILRTGGNQPQHF. The CDR3 region has the DNA TGCAGTGCTATTCTTCGGACAGGGGGGAATCAGCCCCAGCATTTT.

A few counts support this clonotype. V is TRBV12-3 or TRBV12-4 and J is TRBJ2-1; 8 nucleotides line up with TRBD1. V gave up 10 bases and J gave up 13 bases; unmatched junction bases: 9. The CDR3 is 11 amino acids. CDR3 bases: TGTGCCACCACCCAGGGGGCAGGACAGTTCTTC. Translated, it gives CATTQGAGQFF.

J is TRBJ1-6 and V is TRBV4-2; 7 bases are shared with TRBD1. Germline values: CDR1 LGHNA, CDR2 YNFKEQ. V was pared by 6 bases and J by 2 bases, with 25 bases of the junction left unmatched. This CDR3 contains 22 residues. CDR3 bases: TGTGCCAGCAGAAAATTTCGACCGAGGGGGCCACAGGGAGAGACCTATAATTCACCCCTCCACTTT. Protein: CASRKFRPRGPQGETYNSPLHF.